This is a list of T cell receptor beta chains from one sample in a study of cytomegalovirus exposure and HLA in healthy donors. This table comes from immunoSEQ multiplex PCR, and its TCRdb copy is limited to in-frame clones, with some not included. Among around 150,000 clones listed, more than 60% were seen once. Sequencing was done on a sample of PBMCs. The receptors originated from a man aged 40-49 years in good health and CMV-seronegative. Each CDR3 is given with its conserved first and last residue. D genes are given only for firm matches. Where a row states a size, it is once, few, many or the class of an expanded clone; other rows omit it.

-	TRBV5-1	-	TRBJ2-5	CASSLGTFQETQYF	TGCGCCAGCAGCTTGGGGACATTCCAAGAGACCCAGTACTTC
once	TRBV5-1	TRBD1	TRBJ1-1	CASSPGTGENTEAFF	TGCGCCAGCAGCCCCGGGACAGGAGAGAACACTGAAGCTTTCTTT
few	TRBV10-1	-	TRBJ1-1	CASSGPVPADTEAFF	TGCGCCAGCAGTGGTCCGGTCCCCGCGGACACTGAAGCTTTCTTT
-	TRBV6-1	TRBD1	TRBJ1-1	CASRPPGGTEAFF	TGTGCCAGCAGACCTCCAGGGGGCACTGAAGCTTTCTTT
-	TRBV30	TRBD1	TRBJ2-3	CAWSVPRFRDRTTDTQYF	TGTGCCTGGAGTGTACCCCGCTTTCGGGACAGGACCACAGATACGCAGTATTTT
few	TRBV5-4	TRBD1	TRBJ2-7	CASSLGQGVYEQYF	TGTGCCAGCAGCTTGGGGCAGGGGGTTTACGAGCAGTACTTC
-	TRBV29-1	TRBD1	TRBJ2-7	CSVEEGNRGYEQYF	TGCAGCGTTGAAGAAGGGAACAGGGGCTACGAGCAGTACTTC
-	TRBV7-2	TRBD2	TRBJ2-7	CASSPTGGGLGEQYF	TGTGCCAGCAGCCCCACCGGCGGGGGGCTGGGGGAGCAGTACTTC
-	TRBV6-6	-	TRBJ1-5	CASSDTGNQVQHF	TGTGCCAGCAGTGACACAGGGAACCAGGTCCAGCATTTT
-	TRBV13	-	TRBJ2-7	CASSATGYEQYF	TGTGCCAGTAGCGCCACAGGTTACGAGCAGTACTTC
-	TRBV5-6	TRBD1	TRBJ2-7	CASSHRGAYEQYF	TGTGCCAGCAGCCACAGGGGGGCCTACGAGCAGTACTTC
-	TRBV7-9	TRBD1	TRBJ2-7	CASSLEGQGSYEQYF	TGTGCCAGCAGCTTAGAGGGACAGGGCTCCTACGAGCAGTACTTC
-	TRBV6-6	TRBD1	TRBJ2-6	CASSYNTGAGANVLTF	TGTGCCAGCAGTTACAACACAGGGGCTGGGGCCAACGTCCTGACTTTC
-	TRBV19	-	TRBJ1-1	CASSYRAYEAFF	TGTGCCAGTAGTTACCGAGCCTATGAAGCTTTCTTT
once	TRBV5-1	TRBD1	TRBJ1-1	CASSSAGGTTEAFF	TGCGCCAGCAGCTCGGCAGGGGGTACGACTGAAGCTTTCTTT
-	TRBV10-1	-	TRBJ2-7	CASSGRGSEQYF	TGCGCCAGCAGTGGCAGGGGTTCCGAGCAGTACTTC
-	TRBV20-1	-	TRBJ2-3	CSARDLNTQYF	TGCAGTGCTAGAGATCTAAATACGCAGTATTTT
-	TRBV19	-	TRBJ1-1	CASSFSTEAFF	TGTGCCAGTAGTTTCAGTACTGAAGCTTTCTTT
-	TRBV10-3	-	TRBJ1-5	CAISEGQSSNQPQHF	TGTGCCATCAGTGAGGGACAGAGTAGCAATCAGCCCCAGCATTTT
-	TRBV15	-	TRBJ2-7	CATSRGSTGNEQYF	TGTGCCACCAGCAGAGGGTCTACAGGGAACGAGCAGTACTTC
-	TRBV7-9	-	TRBJ2-7	CASSYTAGVRFSYEQYF	TGTGCCAGCAGCTACACCGCCGGGGTTCGGTTCTCCTACGAGCAGTACTTC
few	TRBV12-5	-	TRBJ2-7	CASGSLRSARSYEQYF	TGTGCTAGTGGTTCGTTACGGAGCGCGAGGTCCTACGAGCAGTACTTC
-	TRBV5-4	TRBD1	TRBJ2-7	CASSGGQRQYF	TGTGCCAGCAGCGGGGGACAGCGGCAGTACTTC
-	TRBV4-1	-	TRBJ2-1	CASSHPGTRRGRSYNEQFF	TGCGCCAGCAGCCACCCTGGGACGAGGCGGGGACGCTCCTACAATGAGCAGTTCTTC
-	TRBV7-8	-	TRBJ2-3	CASSSSDTQYF	TGTGCCAGCAGCTCCTCTGATACGCAGTATTTT
-	TRBV6-5	TRBD2	TRBJ2-7	CASSYSTSGVSYEQYF	TGTGCCAGCAGTTACTCGACTAGCGGGGTCTCCTACGAGCAGTACTTC
-	TRBV19	-	TRBJ1-3	CASSIPRRVHGNTIYF	TGTGCCAGTAGTATCCCCCGGAGGGTCCACGGAAACACCATATATTTT
once	TRBV2	-	TRBJ1-2	CASSDRDTNYGYTF	TGTGCCAGCAGTGATCGTGACACTAACTATGGCTACACCTTC
-	TRBV7-2	TRBD2	TRBJ2-3	CASSFKTSGAAGTQYF	TGTGCCAGCAGCTTCAAGACTAGCGGGGCCGCGGGTACGCAGTATTTT
-	TRBV27	TRBD1	TRBJ2-4	CASSSRDRGKGAKNIQYF	TGTGCCAGCAGTTCCCGGGACAGGGGGAAAGGGGCCAAAAACATTCAGTACTTC
-	TRBV14	TRBD1	TRBJ2-7	CASSHLRLAGGTSSSYEQYF	TGTGCCAGCAGCCACCTAAGACTGGCAGGGGGAACCTCCAGCTCCTACGAGCAGTACTTC
-	TRBV19	TRBD2	TRBJ2-7	CASKEVAGSYEQYF	TGTGCCAGTAAGGAGGTAGCGGGGTCCTACGAGCAGTACTTC
-	TRBV5-1	-	TRBJ1-1	CASSQDSLNTEAFF	TGCGCCAGCAGCCAGGACAGCCTTAACACTGAAGCTTTCTTT
-	TRBV9	-	TRBJ2-1	CASSVGVREQFF	TGTGCCAGCAGCGTAGGAGTGAGGGAGCAGTTCTTC
-	TRBV9	TRBD1	TRBJ1-1	CASSGDRENTEAFF	TGTGCCAGCAGCGGTGACAGGGAGAACACTGAAGCTTTCTTT
few	TRBV20-1	-	TRBJ1-1	CRPSGGAFF	TGCAGACCGTCCGGAGGAGCTTTCTTT
-	TRBV2	TRBD2	TRBJ2-5	CASTAGTSRETQYF	TGTGCCAGCACCGCGGGGACTAGCAGAGAGACCCAGTACTTC
few	TRBV7-9	-	TRBJ1-6	CASSFTLPTGNNSPLHF	TGTGCCAGCAGCTTTACACTCCCGACAGGAAATAATTCACCCCTCCACTTT
-	TRBV29-1	-	TRBJ2-1	CSVVSYNEQFF	TGCAGCGTTGTATCCTACAATGAGCAGTTCTTC
-	TRBV5-1	-	TRBJ2-1	CASSLAEGGADNEQFF	TGCGCCAGCAGCTTGGCCGAGGGGGGGGCTGACAATGAGCAGTTCTTC
-	TRBV29-1	-	TRBJ2-3	CSVRQGVTAGSQYF	TGCAGCGTTCGACAGGGTGTGACGGCGGGGTCGCAGTATTTT
-	TRBV19	TRBD1	TRBJ1-6	CASNRGTGLSPLHF	TGTGCCAGTAACAGGGGGACAGGGCTTTCACCCCTCCACTTT
-	TRBV5-1	-	TRBJ2-5	CASSLEGMETQYF	TGCGCCAGCAGCTTGGAGGGGATGGAGACCCAGTACTTC
-	TRBV19	-	TRBJ1-1	CASRAQGPTEAFF	TGTGCCAGTAGAGCACAGGGACCCACTGAAGCTTTCTTT
-	TRBV9	TRBD1	TRBJ2-2	CASSETGGVTGELFF	TGTGCCAGCAGCGAGACAGGGGGCGTCACCGGGGAGCTGTTTTTT
-	TRBV10-2	-	TRBJ1-6	CASSWTALSYNSPLHF	TGCGCCAGCAGCTGGACAGCCCTCTCCTATAATTCACCCCTCCACTTT
-	TRBV7-8	-	TRBJ1-3	CASSPLTTATSGNTIYF	TGTGCCAGCAGCCCACTAACGACAGCTACCTCTGGAAACACCATATATTTT
few	TRBV29-1	TRBD1	TRBJ2-7	CSVGVPGQGTYEQYF	TGCAGCGTCGGGGTCCCGGGACAGGGTACCTACGAGCAGTACTTC
-	TRBV5-1	-	TRBJ2-5	CASSPTESKWTQYF	TGCGCCAGCAGCCCTACAGAGTCAAAATGGACCCAGTACTTC
-	TRBV2	TRBD1	TRBJ1-4	CASSGRDSLTTNEKLFF	TGTGCCAGCAGTGGCCGGGACAGCCTTACAACTAATGAAAAACTGTTTTTT
-	TRBV19	TRBD1	TRBJ1-2	CASSIRGRQKMANYGYTF	TGTGCCAGTAGTATTAGGGGGCGACAGAAGATGGCTAACTATGGCTACACCTTC
-	TRBV4-1	-	TRBJ1-4	CASSQVQGRSGGEKLFF	TGCGCCAGCAGCCAGGTTCAGGGAAGATCGGGTGGTGAAAAACTGTTTTTT
-	TRBV28	-	TRBJ1-5	CASSSPTGPNQPQHF	TGTGCCAGCAGTTCCCCAACAGGACCCAATCAGCCCCAGCATTTT
few	TRBV4-3	-	TRBJ1-5	CASSPQGGPQHF	TGCGCCAGCAGCCCCCAGGGAGGACCCCAGCATTTT
-	TRBV19	-	TRBJ1-1	CASSINSNTEAFF	TGTGCCAGTAGTATAAACTCGAACACTGAAGCTTTCTTT
-	TRBV7-9	-	TRBJ2-1	CASSTAGSYNEQFF	TGTGCCAGTAGCACCGCGGGATCCTACAATGAGCAGTTCTTC
-	TRBV30	TRBD1	TRBJ1-6	CAWSRDRNSPLHF	TGTGCCTGGAGTAGGGACAGGAATTCACCCCTCCACTTT
-	TRBV4-1	TRBD1	TRBJ2-3	CASSQGGPGQATDTQYF	TGCGCCAGCAGCCAAGGCGGGCCGGGACAGGCCACAGATACGCAGTATTTT
once	TRBV5-4	-	TRBJ2-4	CASSLYNLAKNIQYF	TGTGCCAGCAGCTTGTATAATTTAGCCAAAAACATTCAGTACTTC